This T cell receptor beta chain was retrieved from a study of identical twins. Study-level results: Beta out-of-frame twin sharing showed a weaker excess.

This clonotype was recorded at least ten times. Its antigen is still unknown. CDR1 is SGHAT and CDR2 is FQDESV in the germline V gene (reference sequence). CDR3 size: 16 residues. J gave up 7 bases and V 6 bases, and 13 bases lay outside the gene matches. Using its own MiXCR run on the 5' RACE reads, TCRdb lists one record per CDR3 protein. The sample holds under 400,000 distinct CDR3 sequences; roughly 9% are singletons and the top ten take approximately 9.3%. This clonotype was obtained from a woman aged 45-65 years in good health. The source material was naive T cells sorted from blood. The rearrangement uses TRBV11-1 and TRBJ2-2; 8 positions agree with TRBD1. DNA for the CDR3: TGTGCCAGCAGTGTTGGGACAGGTTATTGGTTCGGGGAGCTGTTTTTT. This codes for CASSVGTGYWFGELFF. Variable domain in full (rest from reference TRBV11-1 and TRBJ2-2): EAEVAQSPRYKITEKSQAVAFWCDPISGHATLYWYRQILGQGPELLVQFQDESVVDDSQLPKDRFSAERLKGVDSTLKIQPAELGDSAMYLCASSVGTGYWFGELFFGEGSRLTVL.